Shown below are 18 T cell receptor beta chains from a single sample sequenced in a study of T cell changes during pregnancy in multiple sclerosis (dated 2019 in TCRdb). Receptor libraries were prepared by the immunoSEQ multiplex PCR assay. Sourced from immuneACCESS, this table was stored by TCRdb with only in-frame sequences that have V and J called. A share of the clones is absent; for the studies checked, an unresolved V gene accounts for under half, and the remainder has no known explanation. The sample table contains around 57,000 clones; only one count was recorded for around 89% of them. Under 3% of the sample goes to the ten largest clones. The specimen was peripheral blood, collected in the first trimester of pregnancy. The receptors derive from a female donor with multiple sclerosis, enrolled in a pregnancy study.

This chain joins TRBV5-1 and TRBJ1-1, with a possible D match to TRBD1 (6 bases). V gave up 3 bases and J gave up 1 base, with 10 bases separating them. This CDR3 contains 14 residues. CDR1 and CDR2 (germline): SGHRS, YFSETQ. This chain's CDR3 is CASSSGQSNTEAFF. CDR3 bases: TGCGCCAGCAGCTCTGGACAGTCGAACACTGAAGCTTTCTTT.

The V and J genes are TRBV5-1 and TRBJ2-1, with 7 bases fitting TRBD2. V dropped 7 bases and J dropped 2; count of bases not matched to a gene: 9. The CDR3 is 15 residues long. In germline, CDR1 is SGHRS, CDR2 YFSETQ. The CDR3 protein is CASHRASGAYNEQFF. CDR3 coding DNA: TGCGCCAGCCATCGCGCTAGCGGTGCCTACAATGAGCAGTTCTTC.

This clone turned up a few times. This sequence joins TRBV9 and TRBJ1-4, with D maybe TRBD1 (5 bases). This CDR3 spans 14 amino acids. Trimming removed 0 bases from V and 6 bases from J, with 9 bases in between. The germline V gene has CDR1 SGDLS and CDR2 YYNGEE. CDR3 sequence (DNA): TGTGCCAGCAGCGTAGTGGGAGGGGATGAAAAACTGTTTTTT. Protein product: CASSVVGGDEKLFF. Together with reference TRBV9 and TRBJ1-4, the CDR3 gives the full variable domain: DSGVTQTPKHLITATGQRVTLRCSPRSGDLSVYWYQQSLDQGLQFLIQYYNGEERAKGNILERFSAQQFPDLHSELNLSSLELGDSALYFCASSVVGGDEKLFFGSGTQLSVL.

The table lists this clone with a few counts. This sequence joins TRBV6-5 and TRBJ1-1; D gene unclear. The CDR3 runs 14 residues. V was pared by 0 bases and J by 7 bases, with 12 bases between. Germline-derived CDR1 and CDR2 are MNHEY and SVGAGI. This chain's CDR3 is CASSYSNNGVEAFF. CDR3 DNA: TGTGCCAGCAGTTACTCGAACAATGGAGTTGAAGCTTTCTTT.

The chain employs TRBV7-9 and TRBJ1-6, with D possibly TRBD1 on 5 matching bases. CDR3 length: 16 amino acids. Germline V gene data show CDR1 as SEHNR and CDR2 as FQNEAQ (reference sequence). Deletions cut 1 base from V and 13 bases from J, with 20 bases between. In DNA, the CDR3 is TGTGCCAGCAGCTTAGTAGTGACAGCGACGTCGTTGCCCCTCCACTTT. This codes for CASSLVVTATSLPLHF.

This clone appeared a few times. The CDR3, as DNA: TGTGCCAGCAGCTTGAAGGGAGCGGGGGAGGGCTACACCTTC. Protein: CASSLKGAGEGYTF. The chain employs TRBV5-6 and TRBJ1-2, with D possibly being TRBD1 (5 bases). Germline CDR1 reads SGHDT; CDR2 reads YYEEEE. V dropped 1 base and J dropped 8 bases, with 15 bases sitting between them. This CDR3 region has 14 residues.

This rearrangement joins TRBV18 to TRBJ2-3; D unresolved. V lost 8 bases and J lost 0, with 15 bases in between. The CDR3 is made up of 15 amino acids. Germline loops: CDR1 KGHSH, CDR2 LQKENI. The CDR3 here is CASLNSSYSTDTQYF. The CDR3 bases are TGTGCCAGCCTAAACAGTTCTTATAGCACAGATACGCAGTATTTT. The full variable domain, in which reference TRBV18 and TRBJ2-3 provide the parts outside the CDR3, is NAGVMQNPRHLVRRRGQEARLRCSPMKGHSHVYWYRQLPEEGLKFMVYLQKENIIDESGMPKERFSAEFPKEGPSILRIQQVVRGDSAAYFCASLNSSYSTDTQYFGPGTRLTVL.

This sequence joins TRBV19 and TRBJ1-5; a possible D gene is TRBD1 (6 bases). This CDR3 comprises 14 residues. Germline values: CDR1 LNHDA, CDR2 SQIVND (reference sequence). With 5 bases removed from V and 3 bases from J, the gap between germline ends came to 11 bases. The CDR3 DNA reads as TGTGCCAGTAGTCTACAGGGAACCAATCAGCCCCAGCATTTT. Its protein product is CASSLQGTNQPQHF.

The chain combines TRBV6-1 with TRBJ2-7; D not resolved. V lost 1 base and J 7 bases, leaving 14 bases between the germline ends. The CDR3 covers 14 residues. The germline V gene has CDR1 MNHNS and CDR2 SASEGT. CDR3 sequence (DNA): TGTGCCAGCAGTGAAGTAAACATCCCCAATGAGCAGTACTTC. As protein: CASSEVNIPNEQYF.

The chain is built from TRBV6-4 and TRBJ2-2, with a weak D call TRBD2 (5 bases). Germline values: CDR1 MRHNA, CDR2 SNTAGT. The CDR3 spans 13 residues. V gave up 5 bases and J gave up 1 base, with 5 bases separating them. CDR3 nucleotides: TGTGCCAGCAGTAGCGGGAACACCGGGGAGCTGTTTTTT. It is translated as CASSSGNTGELFF.

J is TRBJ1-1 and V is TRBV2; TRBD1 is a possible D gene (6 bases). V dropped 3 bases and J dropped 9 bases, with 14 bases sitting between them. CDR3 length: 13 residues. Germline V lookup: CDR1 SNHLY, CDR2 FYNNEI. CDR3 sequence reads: CASSDPQGPQAFF. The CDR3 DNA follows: TGTGCCAGCAGTGATCCACAGGGCCCCCAAGCTTTCTTT.

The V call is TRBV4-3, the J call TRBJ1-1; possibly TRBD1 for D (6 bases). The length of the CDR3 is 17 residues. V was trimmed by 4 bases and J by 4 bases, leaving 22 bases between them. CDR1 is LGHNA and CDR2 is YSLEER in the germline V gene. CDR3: CASSPNPGHPGSTEAFF. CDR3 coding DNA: TGCGCCAGCAGCCCGAACCCGGGACACCCTGGGAGCACTGAAGCTTTCTTT.

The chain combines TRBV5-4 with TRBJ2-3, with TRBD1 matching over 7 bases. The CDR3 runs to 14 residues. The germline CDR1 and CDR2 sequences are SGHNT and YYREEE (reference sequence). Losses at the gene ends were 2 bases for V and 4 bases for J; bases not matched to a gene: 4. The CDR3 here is CASSFGQGADTQYF. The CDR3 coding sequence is TGTGCCAGCAGCTTTGGGCAGGGGGCAGATACGCAGTATTTT.

The CDR3 sequence is CASSHETPGLAGGGTGELFF. The CDR3 DNA is TGTGCCAGCAGCCACGAAACCCCCGGACTAGCGGGGGGGGGCACCGGGGAGCTGTTTTTT. The rearrangement uses TRBV13 and TRBJ2-2, with 15 positions matching TRBD2. The CDR3 sequence is 20 residues long. Germline values: CDR1 PRHDT, CDR2 FYEKMQ (reference sequence). The trim removed 5 bases at V and 4 bases at J, leaving 14 bases unmatched. Using reference TRBV13 and TRBJ2-2 for the parts outside the CDR3, the full variable domain is AAGVIQSPRHLIKEKRETATLKCYPIPRHDTVYWYQQGPGQDPQFLISFYEKMQSDKGSIPDRFSAQQFSDYHSELNMSSLELGDSALYFCASSHETPGLAGGGTGELFFGEGSRLTVL.

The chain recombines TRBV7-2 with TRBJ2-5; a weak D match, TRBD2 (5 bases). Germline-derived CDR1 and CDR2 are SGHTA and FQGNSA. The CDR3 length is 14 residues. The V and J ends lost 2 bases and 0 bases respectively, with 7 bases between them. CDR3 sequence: CASSLTRDQETQYF. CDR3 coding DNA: TGTGCCAGCAGCTTAACGCGGGACCAAGAGACCCAGTACTTC.

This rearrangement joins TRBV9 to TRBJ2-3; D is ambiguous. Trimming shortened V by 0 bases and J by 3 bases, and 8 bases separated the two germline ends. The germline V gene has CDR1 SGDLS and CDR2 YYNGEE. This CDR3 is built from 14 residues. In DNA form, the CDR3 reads TGTGCCAGCAGCGTAGCTACGGGTACAGATACGCAGTATTTT. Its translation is CASSVATGTDTQYF.

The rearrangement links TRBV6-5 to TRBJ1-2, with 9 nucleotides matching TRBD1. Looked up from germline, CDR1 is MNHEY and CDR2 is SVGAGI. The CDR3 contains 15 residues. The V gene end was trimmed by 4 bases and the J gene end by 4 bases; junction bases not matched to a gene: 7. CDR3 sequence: CASSWGGQGAYGYTF. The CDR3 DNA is TGTGCCAGCAGTTGGGGGGGACAGGGTGCCTATGGCTACACCTTC.

In DNA, the CDR3 is TGTGCCAGCAGCGTAACGGACAGGGTTGGTGAAAAACTGTTTTTT. Its translation: CASSVTDRVGEKLFF. The rearrangement uses TRBV9 and TRBJ1-4; TRBD1 matches at 8 bases. With V trimmed by 1 base and J by 7 bases, 6 bases remained unmatched. The germline gives CDR1 SGDLS, CDR2 YYNGEE. The CDR3 length is 15 residues.